The 21 T cell receptor beta chains below were found in one sample sequenced in a study of blood T cells in healthy people across ages. Primed by a sample-barcoded 5' primer and a J-beta primer mix, a second PCR proceeded for about 6 to 11 cycles. TCRdb called the 5' RACE reads again in MiXCR, with one record for every CDR3 protein. The sample yields 1,800,000 or so distinct CDR3 sequences, approximately 40% seen once. Sequencing input: blood. The receptors shown here come from a human donor in good health.

In its sample, this clonotype was seen many times. The chain has TRBV20-1 and TRBJ1-2; the D gene is possibly TRBD1 (5 bases). The germline gives CDR1 DFQATT, CDR2 SNEGSKA (reference sequence). V dropped 5 bases and J dropped 8 bases, with 21 bases sitting between them. This CDR3 is 14 amino acids long. The CDR3 sequence is CSALSGLLREGYTF. The CDR3 nucleotides are TGCAGTGCTCTTTCGGGACTCCTACGAGAAGGCTACACCTTC.

This clonotype was seen only a few times. The chain couples TRBV29-1 to TRBJ2-2; D call uncertain. Looked up from germline, CDR1 is SQVTM and CDR2 is ANQGSEA. The length of the CDR3 is 11 residues. V lost 4 bases and J lost 5, with 5 bases in between. The CDR3 loop is CSVGGTGELFF. In nucleotides, the CDR3 is TGCAGCGTTGGCGGAACCGGGGAGCTGTTTTTT.

The chain combines TRBV29-1 with TRBJ1-2; no definite D call. V gave up 3 bases and J gave up 8 bases, with 7 bases separating them. This CDR3 is 10 amino acids long. From germline, CDR1 is SQVTM and CDR2 ANQGSEA. The CDR3 DNA sequence: TGCAGCGTTGAGTTAGTAGGCTACACCTTC. Amino acids: CSVELVGYTF.

This clonotype was counted between two and nine times. The chain joins TRBV24-1 to TRBJ1-2; TRBD1 agrees at 8 bases. Trimming took 0 bases from V and 4 from J; bases not matched to a gene: 0. The CDR3 is made up of 14 amino acids. CDR1 KGHDR and CDR2 SFDVKD come from the germline V gene. CDR3 sequence (DNA): TGTGCCACCAGTGATTTGACAGGGGGCTATGGCTACACCTTC. Translated, it gives CATSDLTGGYGYTF.

The gene calls are TRBV4-3 and TRBJ2-4; 9 bases line up with TRBD1. The J call is doubtful: the DNA matches TRBJ2-7 better. CDR3 length: 15 residues. Germline V gene sequence: CDR1 LGHNA, CDR2 YSLEER. This CDR3 reads CASSPGTGFGYEQYF. In DNA, the CDR3 is TGCGCCAGCAGCCCCGGGACAGGGTTCGGTTACGAGCAGTACTTC.

This rearrangement joins TRBV29-1 to TRBJ1-2, with 9 bases that match TRBD1. Germline-derived CDR1 and CDR2 are SQVTM and ANQGSEA. This CDR3 has 14 residues. J gave up 6 bases and V 3 bases, and 8 bases lay outside the gene matches. CDR3 sequence (DNA): TGCAGCGTTGAGACCGGACAGGGGCACAATGGCTACACCTTC. This sequence encodes CSVETGQGHNGYTF.

The J gene is TRBJ2-7, the V gene TRBV5-1, with 8 nucleotides matching TRBD1. Germline V gene sequence: CDR1 SGHRS, CDR2 YFSETQ. Germline trimming cut 4 bases from V and 5 bases from J; bases unmatched to any gene: 20. The CDR3 spans 18 residues. The chain's CDR3 is CASSHLYDRGLPWNEQYF. CDR3 nucleotide sequence: TGCGCCAGCAGCCACCTGTACGACAGGGGCCTCCCGTGGAACGAGCAGTACTTC.

The chain has TRBV28 and TRBJ1-1; no definite D call. V was shortened by 7 bases and J by 0 bases, with 15 bases between the two germline ends. CDR1 and CDR2 from the germline V gene are MDHEN and SYDVKM. CDR3 length equals 15 residues. This chain's CDR3 is CASTYRRGLNTEAFF. The CDR3, as DNA: TGTGCCAGCACCTACCGCCGAGGATTGAACACTGAAGCTTTCTTT.

The J gene is TRBJ1-1, the V gene TRBV6-5, with 9 bases lining up with TRBD1. This CDR3 has 14 residues. With 7 bases clipped from V and 4 bases from J, the junction kept 7 bases outside the gene matches. Germline loops: CDR1 MNHEY, CDR2 SVGAGI. The CDR3 nucleotides read TGTGCCAGCAATGAGGGGACAGGGATCACTGAAGCTTTCTTT. It encodes CASNEGTGITEAFF.

This clonotype came up many times. This chain joins TRBV6-1 and TRBJ1-2; D possibly corresponds to TRBD1 (5 bases). The CDR3 extends over 13 amino acids. V was clipped by 6 bases and J by 2 bases, with 10 bases between them. Germline loops: CDR1 MNHNS, CDR2 SASEGT. CDR3 in amino acids: CASRPTENYGYTF. DNA for the CDR3: TGTGCCAGCAGACCGACAGAGAACTATGGCTACACCTTC.

This clonotype was observed a few times. The chain is built from TRBV11-1 and TRBJ2-1, with TRBD1 matching 8 bases. CDR3 size: 16 residues. Germline CDR1 reads SGHAT; CDR2 reads FQDESV (reference sequence). V gave up 2 bases and J gave up 8 bases; unmatched junction bases: 11. For the CDR3, the DNA is TGTGCCAGCAGCTTATTCACGACAGGGGATAGGTATGAGCAGTTCTTC. Protein: CASSLFTTGDRYEQFF.

This clonotype was detected a few times. The rearrangement joins TRBV21-1 to TRBJ2-5; the D call of TRBD1 is as the table states it, not checked on the DNA. TRBV21-1 is tagged as a pseudogene. The CDR3 is 16 residues long. CDR3 region: CASSKIPVLKQETQYF. CDR3 in DNA: TGTGCCAGCAGCAAAATCCCTGTGTTGAAACAAGAGACCCAGTACTTC.

This clonotype has only a few counts. The rearrangement uses TRBV20-1 and TRBJ2-5; TRBD1 might be the D (6 bases). Germline V gene lookup returns CDR1 DFQATT and CDR2 SNEGSKA (reference sequence). The CDR3 runs to 13 residues. Trimming took 3 bases from V and 5 from J, leaving 13 bases between them. CDR3 nucleotides: TGCAGTGCTAGCCGTACAGGGTACGAGACCCAGTACTTC. It specifies CSASRTGYETQYF.

The chain is built from TRBV29-1 and TRBJ1-2; TRBD1 is a possible D gene (5 bases). The CDR3 length is 14 residues. Trimming stripped 4 bases from V and 4 bases from J, with 16 bases between. Germline loops: CDR1 SQVTM, CDR2 ANQGSEA. CDR3 in amino acids: CSVAHPEGFYGYTF. CDR3 nucleotide sequence: TGCAGCGTTGCCCATCCAGAGGGGTTCTATGGCTACACCTTC.

This chain uses TRBV5-1 with TRBJ2-3; 10 nucleotides agree with TRBD1. Germline-derived CDR1 and CDR2 are SGHRS and YFSETQ. Trimming took 2 bases from V and 5 from J; bases not matched to a gene: 5. This CDR3 has 15 amino acids. The CDR3 sequence: CASSFGQGVIDTQYF. The CDR3 DNA reads TGCGCCAGCAGCTTCGGACAGGGGGTGATAGATACGCAGTATTTT.

The V call is TRBV7-9, the J call TRBJ1-1, with D perhaps matching TRBD1 (5 bases). Germline CDR1 is SEHNR and CDR2 is FQNEAQ (reference sequence). The length of the CDR3 is 13 residues. The germline V and J ends were trimmed by 2 bases and 9 bases, with 13 bases remaining between them. The CDR3: CASSLRRGQQAFF. CDR3 sequence (DNA): TGTGCCAGCAGCTTAAGGAGGGGTCAGCAAGCTTTCTTT.

The CDR3 nucleotides read TGTGCCAGCAGTTCTCCCGGGACAATAGAAGGCTACACCTTC. Amino acids: CASSSPGTIEGYTF. The V and J genes are TRBV6-5 and TRBJ1-2, with D possibly matching TRBD1 (6 bases). From germline, CDR1 is MNHEY and CDR2 SVGAGI. The CDR3 is 14 amino acids. V was trimmed by 4 bases and J by 8 bases, leaving 17 bases between them.

This sequence joins TRBV14 and TRBJ2-4, with D unclear. CDR1 is SGHDN, CDR2 FVKESK, per germline. Trimming took off 1 base at V and 6 bases at J, with 4 bases between the two ends. This CDR3 region has 12 residues. In DNA form, the CDR3 reads TGTGCCAGCAGCCAAGTATCAAACATTCAGTACTTC. This encodes CASSQVSNIQYF.

The gene calls are TRBV27 and TRBJ1-2; a possible D gene is TRBD1 (5 bases). This CDR3 spans 14 amino acids. The germline V gene has CDR1 MNHEY and CDR2 SMNVEV (reference sequence). Trimming took 6 bases from V and 0 from J, leaving 11 bases between them. The CDR3 DNA reads TGTGCCAGCAGGCGGGACGGAGCTAACTATGGCTACACCTTC. Protein: CASRRDGANYGYTF.

This clonotype was seen more than once but under ten times. The chain is built from TRBV29-1 and TRBJ1-2, with no clear D. The CDR3 totals 13 residues. Germline CDR1 and CDR2: SQVTM and ANQGSEA. Deletions cut 4 bases from V and 4 bases from J, with 13 bases between. The CDR3 bases are TGCAGCGTTGTTGCCCCCGGATTCTATGGCTACACCTTC. This translates into CSVVAPGFYGYTF.

This clonotype was picked up many times. DNA of the CDR3: TGTGCCAGCACCCCATCCAGTCTCATGAACACTGAAGCTTTCTTT. Translation: CASTPSSLMNTEAFF. The chain is built from TRBV2 and TRBJ1-1; D not certain. V dropped 7 bases and J dropped 0 bases, with 15 bases sitting between them. CDR3 length equals 15 residues. The germline V gene has CDR1 SNHLY and CDR2 FYNNEI.